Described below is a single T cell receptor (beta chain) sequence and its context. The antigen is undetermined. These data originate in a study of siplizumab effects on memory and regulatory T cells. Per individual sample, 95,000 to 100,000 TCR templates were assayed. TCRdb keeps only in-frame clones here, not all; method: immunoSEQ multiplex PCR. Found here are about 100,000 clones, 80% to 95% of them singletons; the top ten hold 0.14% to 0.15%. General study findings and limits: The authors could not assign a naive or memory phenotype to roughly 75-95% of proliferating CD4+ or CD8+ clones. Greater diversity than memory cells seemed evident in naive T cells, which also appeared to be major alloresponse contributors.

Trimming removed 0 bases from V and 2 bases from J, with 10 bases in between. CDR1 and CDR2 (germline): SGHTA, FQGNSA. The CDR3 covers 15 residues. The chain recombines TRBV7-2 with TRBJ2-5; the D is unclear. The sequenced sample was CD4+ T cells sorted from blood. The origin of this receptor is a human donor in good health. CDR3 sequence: CASSLAAHSQETQYF. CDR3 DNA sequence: TGTGCCAGCAGCTTAGCAGCGCACTCGCAAGAGACCCAGTACTTC.